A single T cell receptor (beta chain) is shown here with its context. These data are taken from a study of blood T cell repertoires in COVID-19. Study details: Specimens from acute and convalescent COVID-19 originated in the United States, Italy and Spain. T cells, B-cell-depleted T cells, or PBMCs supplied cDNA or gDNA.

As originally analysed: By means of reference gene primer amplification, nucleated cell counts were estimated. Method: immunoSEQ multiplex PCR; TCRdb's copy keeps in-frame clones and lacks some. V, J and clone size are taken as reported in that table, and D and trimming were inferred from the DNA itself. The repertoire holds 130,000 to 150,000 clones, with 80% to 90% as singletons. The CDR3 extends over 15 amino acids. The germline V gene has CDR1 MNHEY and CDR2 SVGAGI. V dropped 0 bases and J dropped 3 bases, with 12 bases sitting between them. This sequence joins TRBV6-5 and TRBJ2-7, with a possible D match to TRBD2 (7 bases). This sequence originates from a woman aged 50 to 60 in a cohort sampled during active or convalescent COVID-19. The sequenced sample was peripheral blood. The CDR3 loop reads CASSYSAGAFYEQYF. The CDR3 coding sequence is TGTGCCAGCAGTTACTCGGCGGGGGCGTTCTACGAGCAGTACTTC.